These 20 T cell receptor beta chains share one sample of origin, sequenced in a study of shared clonotypes between healthy human individuals. CD45RO-negative cells were positively selected for CCR7, leaving out terminally differentiated effector memory CD45RA+ cells. The data were produced by immunoSEQ multiplex PCR, yet TCRdb's version contains in-frame clones alone and is incomplete. The sample lists 630,000 or so clones, roughly 98% occurring once. The sequenced material came from naive CD8+ T cells sorted from blood. The receptors derive from a man aged 25 to 45 in good health.

The CDR3 DNA reads as TGTGCCAGCAGCGTAGGAGAGGAGCAGTACTTC. Its translation is CASSVGEEQYF. This sequence joins TRBV9 and TRBJ2-7; D remains unclear. Germline V gene sequence: CDR1 SGDLS, CDR2 YYNGEE. Trimming removed 0 bases at V and 7 bases at J, with 5 bases between. The CDR3 has 11 residues.

The chain carries TRBV4-1 and TRBJ1-3, with 9 bases lining up with TRBD1. V shed 5 bases, J shed 3 bases, and the junction held 8 bases outside the gene matches. Germline CDR1 is MGHRA and CDR2 is YSYEKL. CDR3 length equals 16 residues. CDR3 sequence reads: CASSSHRGLYGNTIYF. CDR3 DNA: TGCGCCAGCAGCTCACACAGGGGGCTTTATGGAAACACCATATATTTT.

The chain links TRBV29-1 to TRBJ2-3; D call uncertain. The CDR3 is 14 amino acids. The germline V gene encodes CDR1 SQVTM and CDR2 ANQGSEA. Between the trimmed V and J ends, which lost 6 bases and 6 bases, there was a span of 19 bases. The CDR3 spells CSVDDPLRADTQYF. Written as DNA, the CDR3 is TGCAGCGTGGATGACCCCCTACGAGCGGATACGCAGTATTTT.

The rearrangement joins TRBV11-3 to TRBJ2-2, with TRBD2 identical over 13 bases. Germline lookup yields CDR1 SGHNT and CDR2 YENEEA. The ends lost 5 bases at V and 4 bases at J; junction bases unmatched: 4. This CDR3 spans 16 amino acids. The CDR3 sequence is CASSPGLAGATGELFF. The DNA of the CDR3 is TGTGCCAGCAGCCCCGGACTAGCGGGAGCCACCGGGGAGCTGTTTTTT.

The rearrangement links TRBV28 to TRBJ2-1, with a possible D match to TRBD2 (6 bases). The CDR3 runs 16 residues. In germline, CDR1 is MDHEN, CDR2 SYDVKM. Trimming removed 5 bases from V and 8 bases from J, with 22 bases in between. Here the CDR3 DNA reads TGTGCCAGCAGTCCGGTCGGGACTCGCCGGGACCATGAGCAGTTCTTC. Protein product: CASSPVGTRRDHEQFF.

The J gene is TRBJ1-2, the V gene TRBV7-2; D gene unclear. V lost 1 base and J lost 4, with 13 bases in between. The germline gives CDR1 SGHTA, CDR2 FQGNSA. The CDR3 consists of 15 residues. The CDR3 DNA reads TGTGCCAGCAGCTTAGTGGGCGAACCGGGCTATGGCTACACCTTC. Its protein product is CASSLVGEPGYGYTF.

The chain has TRBV5-6 and TRBJ1-3, with unresolved D. Trimming shortened V by 4 bases and J by 4 bases, and 15 bases separated the two germline ends. This CDR3 region has 15 residues. Germline CDR1 SGHDT, CDR2 YYEEEE. CDR3 coding DNA: TGTGCCAGCAGCCCCCGTGAGACTGGCGGAAACACCATATATTTT. Translating it yields CASSPRETGGNTIYF. Drawing the rest from reference TRBV5-6 and TRBJ1-3, the complete variable domain is DAGVTQSPTHLIKTRGQQVTLRCSPKSGHDTVSWYQQALGQGPQFIFQYYEEEERQRGNFPDRFSGHQFPNYSSELNVNALLLGDSALYLCASSPRETGGNTIYFGEGSWLTVV.

The rearrangement joins TRBV7-3 to TRBJ2-1; TRBD2 is a possible D gene (6 bases). The V gene's germline CDR1 is SGHTA and CDR2 FQGTGA. CDR3 length: 16 amino acids. Trimming took off 1 base at V and 2 bases at J, with 12 bases between the two ends. The CDR3: CASSLIRGMPYNEQFF. Here the CDR3 DNA reads TGTGCCAGCAGCTTAATCCGCGGGATGCCCTACAATGAGCAGTTCTTC.

This sequence joins TRBV27 and TRBJ2-7, with 7 bases matching TRBD2. With 6 bases clipped from V and 2 bases from J, the junction kept 13 bases outside the gene matches. The length of the CDR3 is 16 residues. Germline CDR1 MNHEY, CDR2 SMNVEV (reference sequence). CDR3 DNA sequence: TGTGCCAGCAGCCCACTCCCGCCGGGGGGAGCCTACGAGCAGTACTTC. Translation gives CASSPLPPGGAYEQYF.

As concerns this clone: This specimen includes other DNA sequences encoding the same CDR3. The rearrangement links TRBV7-2 to TRBJ2-7; D not resolved. V was trimmed by 3 bases and J by 3 bases, leaving 3 bases between them. Germline V gene sequence: CDR1 SGHTA, CDR2 FQGNSA. This CDR3 has 11 amino acids. The CDR3 protein is CASSLDYEQYF. CDR3 sequence (DNA): TGTGCCAGCAGCTTGGACTACGAGCAGTACTTC. The full variable domain, rest sourced from reference TRBV7-2 and TRBJ2-7, is GAGVSQSPSNKVTEKGKDVELRCDPISGHTALYWYRQSLGQGLEFLIYFQGNSAPDKSGLPSDRFSAERTGGSVSTLTIQRTQQEDSAVYLCASSLDYEQYFGPGTRLTVT.

The gene calls are TRBV5-1 and TRBJ2-7; 9 bases align to TRBD1. The CDR3 extends over 16 amino acids. The V gene end was trimmed by 0 bases and the J gene end by 6 bases; junction bases not matched to a gene: 10. Germline V CDR1 and CDR2: SGHRS, YFSETQ. The CDR3 nucleotides read TGCGCCAGCAGCTTGGAACCGGGACAGGGTCCTACCGAGCAGTACTTC. The encoded protein is CASSLEPGQGPTEQYF.

V is TRBV27 and J is TRBJ2-1, with TRBD1 matching 9 bases. This CDR3 comprises 16 residues. Trimming took 2 bases from V and 10 from J; bases not matched to a gene: 12. From germline, CDR1 is MNHEY and CDR2 SMNVEV (reference sequence). In nucleotides, the CDR3 is TGTGCCAGCAGTTTAGCGGGACAGGGCATGGCGGGGGAGCAGTTCTTC. Its protein is CASSLAGQGMAGEQFF.

The CDR3 DNA reads as TGTGCCAGCAGTTACCGAGGCACAGGGAGCGCCGGGGAGCTGTTTTTT. This encodes CASSYRGTGSAGELFF. V gene TRBV6-5 combines with J gene TRBJ2-2, with D perhaps TRBD1 (6 bases). The CDR3 extends over 16 amino acids. The germline V gene encodes CDR1 MNHEY and CDR2 SVGAGI. With 2 bases removed from V and 6 bases from J, the gap between germline ends came to 16 bases.

This clone was seen more than once but under ten times. The J gene is TRBJ1-4, the V gene TRBV9; perhaps TRBD1 as D (5 bases). The V and J ends lost 0 bases and 4 bases respectively, with 10 bases between them. CDR1 SGDLS and CDR2 YYNGEE come from the germline V gene. The CDR3 runs 15 residues. CDR3 amino acids: CASSVEGRINEKLFF. In DNA, the CDR3 is TGTGCCAGCAGCGTAGAGGGACGGATTAATGAAAAACTGTTTTTT.

The rearrangement joins TRBV29-1 to TRBJ1-2; D is unclear. CDR1 SQVTM and CDR2 ANQGSEA come from the germline V gene. The CDR3 sequence is 16 residues long. Between the trimmed V and J ends, which lost 2 bases and 4 bases, there was a span of 20 bases. CDR3 coding DNA: TGCAGCGTTGAATCCCCGACGGTTGGGTGGGTCTATGGCTACACCTTC. Translated, it gives CSVESPTVGWVYGYTF. Full variable domain (remainder filled in from reference TRBV29-1 and TRBJ1-2): SAVISQKPSRDICQRGTSLTIQCQVDSQVTMMFWYRQQPGQSLTLIATANQGSEATYESGFVIDKFPISRPNLTFSTLTVSNMSPEDSSIYLCSVESPTVGWVYGYTFGSGTRLTVV.

The chain uses TRBV28 and TRBJ2-1; D might be TRBD1 or TRBD2, each matching 5 bases. CDR1 is MDHEN and CDR2 is SYDVKM in the germline V gene. Trimming took 6 bases from V and 6 from J, leaving 9 bases between them. The CDR3 is made up of 12 amino acids. In DNA, the CDR3 is TGTGCCAGCAGGTGGGGACCCAATGAGCAGTTCTTC. Its protein product is CASRWGPNEQFF. The whole variable domain, filled in from reference TRBV28 and TRBJ2-1, reads DVKVTQSSRYLVKRTGEKVFLECVQDMDHENMFWYRQDPGLGLRLIYFSYDVKMKEKGDIPEGYSVSREKKERFSLILESASTNQTSMYLCASRWGPNEQFFGPGTRLTVL.

This sequence joins TRBV29-1 and TRBJ2-7; perhaps TRBD2 as D (6 bases). The V end lost 4 bases, the J end lost 4 bases, and 11 bases lay between the germline ends. CDR1 is SQVTM and CDR2 is ANQGSEA in the germline V gene. The CDR3 has 12 amino acids. CDR3 in DNA: TGCAGCGTTGTCGGCGGGACGTACGAGCAGTACTTC. Amino acids: CSVVGGTYEQYF.

The chain combines TRBV7-8 with TRBJ2-5; 9 positions match TRBD1. The CDR3 is made up of 17 amino acids. CDR1 is SGHVS and CDR2 is FQNEAQ in the germline V gene. V dropped 4 bases and J dropped 5; count of bases not matched to a gene: 14. The CDR3 DNA reads TGTGCCAGCAGCTCACCCTTCCGGACAGGGGTTGAGGAGACCCAGTACTTC. As protein: CASSSPFRTGVEETQYF.

This clone was observed a single time. This rearrangement joins TRBV2 to TRBJ2-7; tentative D call: TRBD1 (5 bases). The V and J ends lost 6 bases and 0 bases respectively, with 18 bases between them. The CDR3 runs to 16 residues. Per germline, CDR1 SNHLY and CDR2 FYNNEI. This chain's CDR3 is CASRGIQGYSSYEQYF. Written as DNA, the CDR3 is TGTGCCAGCAGGGGAATCCAGGGCTATAGCTCCTACGAGCAGTACTTC. The whole variable domain, filled in from reference TRBV2 and TRBJ2-7, reads EPEVTQTPSHQVTQMGQEVILRCVPISNHLYFYWYRQILGQKVEFLVSFYNNEISEKSEIFDDQFSVERPDGSNFTLKIRSTKLEDSAMYFCASRGIQGYSSYEQYFGPGTRLTVT.

The genes are TRBV2 and TRBJ1-1, with D possibly matching TRBD1 (6 bases). Germline CDR1 is SNHLY and CDR2 is FYNNEI. The CDR3 runs to 14 residues. With 5 bases removed from V and 0 bases from J, the gap between germline ends came to 10 bases. CDR3 residues: CASSTRQVNTEAFF. The CDR3 coding sequence is TGTGCCAGCAGTACCAGACAGGTGAACACTGAAGCTTTCTTT.